Each of the 24 T cell receptor beta chains below was sequenced from the same sample in a study of blood T cell repertoires in COVID-19. Sequencing used immunoSEQ multiplex PCR; TCRdb keeps in-frame clones, though not all of them. The table has 130,000 to 150,000 clones, about 90% seen once. The sample taken for sequencing was PBMCs or T cells enriched from blood (not recorded which). Receptors originate from a woman aged 40 to 49 who had been exposed to COVID-19.

The chain employs TRBV7-2 and TRBJ2-5, with D maybe TRBD2 (5 bases). CDR1 and CDR2 from the germline V gene are SGHTA and FQGNSA. V was cut by 8 bases and J by 1 base, with 11 bases left in between. This CDR3 is 13 amino acids long. The CDR3 loop reads CASGRAGQETQYF. The CDR3 DNA sequence: TGTGCCAGCGGTCGGGCGGGCCAAGAGACCCAGTACTTC.

The DNA of the CDR3 is TGTGCCAGCAGCTTTTTCTTAGTACAGGATAATGAAAAACTGTTTTTT. Translated: CASSFFLVQDNEKLFF. The rearrangement uses TRBV5-5 and TRBJ1-4; D is possibly TRBD1 (5 bases). V was clipped by 2 bases and J by 4 bases, with 15 bases between them. CDR1 SGHKS and CDR2 YYEKEE come from the germline V gene (reference sequence). This CDR3 is 16 amino acids long. Combining the CDR3 with reference TRBV5-5 and TRBJ1-4 gives the whole variable domain DAGVTQSPTHLIKTRGQQVTLRCSPISGHKSVSWYQQVLGQGPQFIFQYYEKEERGRGNFPDRFSARQFPNYSSELNVNALLLGDSALYLCASSFFLVQDNEKLFFGSGTQLSVL.

This chain links TRBV19 with TRBJ2-1; 11 nucleotides match TRBD2. This CDR3 is 15 amino acids long. The V gene end was trimmed by 7 bases and the J gene end by 7 bases; junction bases not matched to a gene: 9. The germline gives CDR1 LNHDA, CDR2 SQIVND (reference sequence). CDR3 protein: CASTPRASGRNEQFF. CDR3 coding DNA: TGTGCCAGTACCCCACGGGCTAGCGGGAGGAATGAGCAGTTCTTC. Looking up the rest from reference TRBV19 and TRBJ2-1 gives the full variable domain: DGGITQSPKYLFRKEGQNVTLSCEQNLNHDAMYWYRQDPGQGLRLIYYSQIVNDFQKGDIAEGYSVSREKKESFPLTVTSAQKNPTAFYLCASTPRASGRNEQFFGPGTRLTVL.

This chain joins TRBV15 and TRBJ2-7, with 9 nucleotides matching TRBD1. The ends lost 8 bases at V and 3 bases at J; junction bases unmatched: 2. Germline assignment: CDR1 LNHNV and CDR2 YYDKDF (reference sequence). The CDR3 runs to 12 residues. CDR3 sequence: CATSGQGYEQYF. The CDR3 DNA follows: TGTGCCACCTCGGGACAGGGCTACGAGCAGTACTTC.

This clone was recorded only once. The chain carries TRBV7-2 and TRBJ2-1; TRBD1 aligns across 7 bases. CDR3 length: 14 amino acids. The germline gives CDR1 SGHTA, CDR2 FQGNSA. Trimming removed 5 bases from V and 2 bases from J; junction bases left unmatched: 3. In DNA, the CDR3 is TGTGCCAGCAGCCTGACAGGGACCTACAATGAGCAGTTCTTC. Amino acid sequence: CASSLTGTYNEQFF. The complete variable domain, with remaining parts taken from reference TRBV7-2 and TRBJ2-1, reads GAGVSQSPSNKVTEKGKDVELRCDPISGHTALYWYRQSLGQGLEFLIYFQGNSAPDKSGLPSDRFSAERTGGSVSTLTIQRTQQEDSAVYLCASSLTGTYNEQFFGPGTRLTVL.

J is TRBJ1-3 and V is TRBV4-2; the D gene is possibly TRBD1 (5 bases). Trimming stripped 1 base from V and 0 bases from J, with 10 bases between. Germline loops: CDR1 LGHNA, CDR2 YNFKEQ. The CDR3 is 16 residues long. The CDR3 spells CASSQVNRNSGNTIYF. CDR3 nucleotide sequence: TGTGCCAGCAGCCAAGTAAACAGGAACTCTGGAAACACCATATATTTT.

The V gene is TRBV10-3, the J gene TRBJ1-2, with 8 bases identical to TRBD1. The germline CDR1 and CDR2 sequences are ENHRY and SYGVKD. The J segment lost 7 bases and the V segment lost 5 bases, leaving 9 bases of the junction unmatched. This CDR3 comprises 14 residues. The CDR3 nucleotides are TGTGCCATCAGTTGGACAGGGCCCCGGGGTGGCTACACCTTC. Translation gives CAISWTGPRGGYTF.

This clone was counted once. This chain connects TRBV4-1 to TRBJ1-2; D ambiguous. Germline CDR1 MGHRA, CDR2 YSYEKL. Deletions cut 0 bases from V and 4 bases from J, with 9 bases between. The CDR3 runs 14 residues. The CDR3 nucleotides read TGCGCCAGCAGCCAAGATCCTGCAGGCTATGGCTACACCTTC. It is translated as CASSQDPAGYGYTF.

The V call is TRBV6-5, the J call TRBJ2-1; 9 positions agree with TRBD2. V shed 7 bases, J shed 7 bases, and the junction held 11 bases outside the gene matches. The CDR3 spans 15 residues. In germline, CDR1 is MNHEY, CDR2 SVGAGI. CDR3 DNA: TGTGCCAGCACCAGATCAAGCGGGGGGAGGAATGAGCAGTTCTTC. Residues: CASTRSSGGRNEQFF.

This clone has a handful of counts. J is TRBJ1-1 and V is TRBV27; 8 bases fit TRBD1. Trimming cost V 5 bases and J 0 bases; bases outside gene matches: 5. Germline assignment: CDR1 MNHEY and CDR2 SMNVEV (reference sequence). The CDR3 runs to 15 residues. CDR3 amino acids: CASSGDRNMNTEAFF. The CDR3 DNA sequence: TGTGCCAGCAGTGGGGACAGGAACATGAACACTGAAGCTTTCTTT.

This clone has just one count. The CDR3: CAATGNYGYTF. The CDR3 DNA reads TGTGCCGCGACAGGGAACTATGGCTACACCTTC. The V and J genes are TRBV28 and TRBJ1-2, with TRBD1 identical over 7 bases. Germline lookup yields CDR1 MDHEN and CDR2 SYDVKM. The CDR3 runs to 11 residues. V shed 11 bases, J shed 2 bases, and the junction held 2 bases outside the gene matches.

The table lists this clone with a count of one. The genes are TRBV5-1 and TRBJ2-5; D may be TRBD1 (6 bases). Germline assignment: CDR1 SGHRS and CDR2 YFSETQ. The CDR3 contains 16 residues. Between the trimmed V and J ends, which lost 4 bases and 1 base, there was a span of 17 bases. CDR3 protein: CASSDGQLLSQETQYF. The CDR3 region has the DNA TGCGCCAGCAGCGACGGACAGCTCTTATCCCAAGAGACCCAGTACTTC.

This clone was seen once. This rearrangement joins TRBV7-2 to TRBJ2-6; tentative D call: TRBD2 (5 bases). The CDR3 length is 18 residues. The germline V gene encodes CDR1 SGHTA and CDR2 FQGNSA. V was pared by 6 bases and J by 0 bases, with 18 bases between. CDR3 nucleotide sequence: TGTGCCAGCAGTCAAGCGGTGGGGATGGGCTCTGGGGCCAACGTCCTGACTTTC. It is translated as CASSQAVGMGSGANVLTF. Full variable domain (remainder filled in from reference TRBV7-2 and TRBJ2-6): GAGVSQSPSNKVTEKGKDVELRCDPISGHTALYWYRQSLGQGLEFLIYFQGNSAPDKSGLPSDRFSAERTGGSVSTLTIQRTQQEDSAVYLCASSQAVGMGSGANVLTFGAGSRLTVL.

This sequence joins TRBV2 and TRBJ1-1; TRBD1 might be the D (6 bases). V lost 11 bases and J 1 base, leaving 11 bases between the germline ends. The CDR3 has 12 residues. Germline V gives CDR1 SNHLY, CDR2 FYNNEI. The CDR3 DNA follows: TGTGCCGGAGGACAGAAGAACACTGAAGCTTTCTTT. Translating gives CAGGQKNTEAFF.

This chain links TRBV2 with TRBJ1-1; the D is unclear. The V and J ends lost 1 base and 1 base respectively, with 4 bases between them. Germline V lookup: CDR1 SNHLY, CDR2 FYNNEI. This CDR3 comprises 13 residues. This CDR3 reads CASSEGGNTEAFF. CDR3 in DNA: TGTGCCAGCAGTGAAGGAGGGAACACTGAAGCTTTCTTT.

This chain uses TRBV2 with TRBJ2-3; D not resolved. This CDR3 is 14 amino acids long. CDR1 SNHLY and CDR2 FYNNEI come from the germline V gene. Trimming took 0 bases from V and 3 from J, leaving 7 bases between them. The CDR3 reads CASSEARVTDTQYF. CDR3 nucleotide sequence: TGTGCCAGCAGTGAAGCGCGAGTTACAGATACGCAGTATTTT. The entire variable domain, with the rest obtained from reference TRBV2 and TRBJ2-3, is as follows: EPEVTQTPSHQVTQMGQEVILRCVPISNHLYFYWYRQILGQKVEFLVSFYNNEISEKSEIFDDQFSVERPDGSNFTLKIRSTKLEDSAMYFCASSEARVTDTQYFGPGTRLTVL.

The gene calls are TRBV6-1 and TRBJ1-1; 11 bases map to TRBD1. Germline values: CDR1 MNHNS, CDR2 SASEGT. The ends lost 3 bases at V and 8 bases at J; junction bases unmatched: 5. This CDR3 has 14 amino acids. Here the CDR3 DNA reads TGTGCCAGCAGTGAGAAAGGACAGGGGGCGGAAGCTTTCTTT. This translates into CASSEKGQGAEAFF.

The chain has TRBV18 and TRBJ1-4; no reliable D call. V was cut by 3 bases and J by 7 bases, with 12 bases left in between. This CDR3 comprises 14 residues. Germline CDR1 and CDR2: KGHSH and LQKENI. CDR3: CASSPFGRSEKLFF. In DNA form, the CDR3 reads TGTGCCAGCTCACCTTTCGGTCGTAGTGAAAAACTGTTTTTT.

V usage is TRBV2 and J usage is TRBJ2-2, with 9 positions matching TRBD1. Germline assignment: CDR1 SNHLY and CDR2 FYNNEI. The CDR3 has 13 amino acids. Trimming cost V 7 bases and J 6 bases; bases outside gene matches: 3. The CDR3, as DNA: TGTGCCAGCACAACAGGGGGCGCCGGGGAGCTGTTTTTT. Amino acid sequence: CASTTGGAGELFF.

The chain recombines TRBV11-1 with TRBJ2-1; 8 bases match TRBD2. This CDR3 contains 12 residues. Germline CDR1 and CDR2: SGHAT and FQDESV (reference sequence). J gave up 16 bases and V 7 bases, and 12 bases lay outside the gene matches. Here the CDR3 DNA reads TGTGCCAGCACGCGGGGACTAGACAGGTTATTCTTC. Its protein product is CASTRGLDRLFF.

The chain has TRBV2 and TRBJ1-5; TRBD1 might be the D (6 bases). Trimming removed 6 bases from V and 0 bases from J, with 21 bases in between. This CDR3 is built from 18 residues. The germline gives CDR1 SNHLY, CDR2 FYNNEI. In nucleotides, the CDR3 is TGTGCCAGCAGGAAAAAGCCCCCACAGGGTTATAGCAATCAGCCCCAGCATTTT. Translated, it gives CASRKKPPQGYSNQPQHF.

The chain combines TRBV10-3 with TRBJ2-7; TRBD1 aligns across 9 bases. The CDR3 has 15 amino acids. The V gene's germline CDR1 is ENHRY and CDR2 SYGVKD. V trimming: 8 bases; J trimming: 3 bases; junction bases outside the gene matches: 11. CDR3 bases: TGTGCCATCTGGGAGGGGACAGGGAGTTTCTACGAGCAGTACTTC. Translation: CAIWEGTGSFYEQYF.

V gene TRBV5-1 combines with J gene TRBJ2-5; tentatively, D is TRBD1 (5 bases). The CDR3 has 13 residues. Between the trimmed V and J ends, which lost 3 bases and 5 bases, there was a span of 11 bases. Germline V CDR1 and CDR2: SGHRS, YFSETQ. The CDR3 region is CASSWGIGETQYF. The CDR3, as DNA: TGCGCCAGCAGCTGGGGCATTGGGGAGACCCAGTACTTC. The full variable domain, with the rest looked up from reference TRBV5-1 and TRBJ2-5, is KAGVTQTPRYLIKTRGQQVTLSCSPISGHRSVSWYQQTPGQGLQFLFEYFSETQRNKGNFPGRFSGRQFSNSRSEMNVSTLELGDSALYLCASSWGIGETQYFGPGTRLLVL.

The chain couples TRBV5-1 to TRBJ2-7; 7 bases map to TRBD2. Germline CDR1 reads SGHRS; CDR2 reads YFSETQ. Trimming at V came to 4 bases and at J to 7 bases, leaving 11 bases not matched to a gene. This CDR3 region has 14 residues. In DNA form, the CDR3 reads TGCGCCAGCAGCCTACCGGGACTAACGGAAGAGCAGTACTTC. Protein sequence: CASSLPGLTEEQYF.